Listed below are T cell receptor beta chains from one sample, sequenced in a study of blood T cell repertoires in COVID-19. The protocol was immunoSEQ multiplex PCR, while the TCRdb copy is restricted to in-frame clones and leaves out a portion. The data hold roughly 60,000 clones, with over 70% observed a single time. Sequencing was performed on peripheral blood. Receptors originate from a human donor in a cohort sampled during active COVID-19. Each CDR3 is given with its conserved first and last residue. Each record gives: J gene, clone size, D gene, V gene, CDR3 protein, CDR3 DNA. A D gene is named only where the DNA matches it firmly. The size entry is marked missing in some rows and otherwise reads once, few, many or a size class.

J gene: TRBJ2-5
clone size: -
D gene: -
V gene: TRBV7-2
CDR3 protein: CASSLGTDGVTQYF
CDR3 DNA: TGTGCCAGCAGCTTGGGGACTGACGGAGTGACCCAGTACTTC

J gene: TRBJ2-7
clone size: once
D gene: -
V gene: TRBV5-4
CDR3 protein: CASSLGQAEQYF
CDR3 DNA: TGTGCCAGCAGCCTGGGCCAGGCGGAGCAGTACTTC

J gene: TRBJ1-2
clone size: -
D gene: -
V gene: TRBV27
CDR3 protein: CASSLTGGLYGYTF
CDR3 DNA: TGTGCCAGCAGTCTCACGGGGGGACTTTATGGCTACACCTTC

J gene: TRBJ1-2
clone size: once
D gene: -
V gene: TRBV28
CDR3 protein: CASSTGYGYTF
CDR3 DNA: TGTGCCAGCAGTACAGGGTATGGCTACACCTTC

J gene: TRBJ1-6
clone size: -
D gene: -
V gene: TRBV13
CDR3 protein: CASSLTPQGGSPLHF
CDR3 DNA: TGTGCCAGCAGCCTCACCCCCCAGGGAGGGTCACCCCTCCACTTT

J gene: TRBJ2-3
clone size: -
D gene: TRBD1
V gene: TRBV7-2
CDR3 protein: CASSLGGTGNTDTQYF
CDR3 DNA: TGTGCCAGCAGCTTAGGGGGGACAGGGAATACAGATACGCAGTATTTT

J gene: TRBJ2-5
clone size: -
D gene: TRBD2
V gene: TRBV15
CDR3 protein: CATALAGGRETQYF
CDR3 DNA: TGTGCCACCGCTCTAGCGGGGGGAAGGGAGACCCAGTACTTC

J gene: TRBJ1-5
clone size: -
D gene: TRBD1
V gene: TRBV19
CDR3 protein: CASSYRGSGQPQHF
CDR3 DNA: TGTGCCAGTAGTTACAGGGGATCGGGTCAGCCCCAGCATTTT

J gene: TRBJ2-1
clone size: -
D gene: TRBD2
V gene: TRBV4-2
CDR3 protein: CASSQEHRAGGNEQFF
CDR3 DNA: TGTGCCAGCAGCCAAGAACATCGGGCGGGGGGTAATGAGCAGTTCTTC

J gene: TRBJ2-2
clone size: -
D gene: -
V gene: TRBV9
CDR3 protein: CASSLQELTGELFF
CDR3 DNA: TGTGCCAGCAGCTTACAGGAGCTGACCGGGGAGCTGTTTTTT

J gene: TRBJ1-1
clone size: once
D gene: TRBD1
V gene: TRBV29-1
CDR3 protein: CSARQGRFTEAFF
CDR3 DNA: TGCAGCGCCCGACAGGGGCGGTTCACTGAAGCTTTCTTT

J gene: TRBJ1-3
clone size: -
D gene: -
V gene: TRBV19
CDR3 protein: CASSIGRYGGNTIYF
CDR3 DNA: TGTGCCAGTAGTATAGGCCGCTACGGTGGAAACACCATATATTTT

J gene: TRBJ1-2
clone size: -
D gene: -
V gene: TRBV2
CDR3 protein: CASCNYRETNYGYTF
CDR3 DNA: TGTGCCAGCTGTAACTACAGGGAAACTAACTATGGCTACACCTTC

J gene: TRBJ1-4
clone size: -
D gene: -
V gene: TRBV4-1
CDR3 protein: CASSQNPGGNEKLFF
CDR3 DNA: TGCGCCAGCAGCCAGAATCCAGGAGGTAATGAAAAACTGTTTTTT

J gene: TRBJ1-6
clone size: -
D gene: TRBD1
V gene: TRBV3-1/TRBV3-2
CDR3 protein: CASSKSGGLGGDSPLHF
CDR3 DNA: TGTGCCAGCAGCAAATCAGGGGGCCTCGGTGGGGATTCACCCCTCCACTTT

J gene: TRBJ1-3
clone size: -
D gene: TRBD1
V gene: TRBV3-1/TRBV3-2
CDR3 protein: CASSQRQGGATGNTIYF
CDR3 DNA: TGTGCCAGCAGCCAAAGACAGGGGGGCGCCACTGGAAACACCATATATTTT

J gene: TRBJ2-7
clone size: -
D gene: TRBD2
V gene: TRBV2
CDR3 protein: CASSPSGRTQQYF
CDR3 DNA: TGTGCTAGCAGTCCTAGCGGGAGAACACAGCAGTACTTC

J gene: TRBJ1-5
clone size: -
D gene: -
V gene: TRBV11-2
CDR3 protein: CASSLESGGGPQHF
CDR3 DNA: TGTGCCAGCAGCTTAGAGTCGGGGGGAGGCCCCCAGCATTTT

J gene: TRBJ1-2
clone size: once
D gene: -
V gene: TRBV2
CDR3 protein: CASNRGTDYGYTF
CDR3 DNA: TGTGCCAGCAATCGGGGGACGGACTATGGCTACACCTTC

J gene: TRBJ1-5
clone size: -
D gene: -
V gene: TRBV5-6
CDR3 protein: CASSWGSGRVNQPQHF
CDR3 DNA: TGTGCCAGCAGCTGGGGATCAGGGCGAGTCAATCAGCCCCAGCATTTT

J gene: TRBJ1-4
clone size: once
D gene: -
V gene: TRBV4-1
CDR3 protein: CASSNQGSTNEKLFF
CDR3 DNA: TGCGCCAGCAGCAACCAGGGATCAACTAATGAAAAACTGTTTTTT

J gene: TRBJ2-4
clone size: -
D gene: -
V gene: TRBV7-2
CDR3 protein: CASSLDPNQGGVAKNIQYF
CDR3 DNA: TGTGCCAGCAGCCTGGACCCAAATCAGGGGGGAGTAGCCAAAAACATTCAGTACTTC

J gene: TRBJ1-1
clone size: -
D gene: -
V gene: TRBV6-5
CDR3 protein: CASSAGRQSNAFF
CDR3 DNA: TGTGCCAGCAGCGCCGGTCGACAGTCGAACGCTTTCTTT

J gene: TRBJ2-1
clone size: once
D gene: -
V gene: TRBV7-3
CDR3 protein: CASSLTFGASDEQFF
CDR3 DNA: TGTGCCAGCAGCTTAACGTTCGGGGCTAGCGATGAGCAGTTCTTC

J gene: TRBJ2-2
clone size: -
D gene: -
V gene: TRBV7-9
CDR3 protein: CASSSPRGELFF
CDR3 DNA: TGTGCCAGCAGCTCCCCCCGCGGGGAGCTGTTTTTT

J gene: TRBJ2-3
clone size: -
D gene: TRBD1
V gene: TRBV5-1
CDR3 protein: CASSHGQGSNTDTQYF
CDR3 DNA: TGCGCCAGCAGCCATGGACAGGGGTCTAACACAGATACGCAGTATTTT

J gene: TRBJ2-7
clone size: -
D gene: TRBD2
V gene: TRBV12-3/TRBV12-4
CDR3 protein: CASSSGGYEQYF
CDR3 DNA: TGTGCCAGCAGTTCGGGGGGCTACGAGCAGTACTTC

J gene: TRBJ2-7
clone size: -
D gene: -
V gene: TRBV6-1
CDR3 protein: CASSEAGYEQYF
CDR3 DNA: TGTGCCAGCAGTGAGGCGGGGTACGAGCAGTACTTC

J gene: TRBJ2-5
clone size: -
D gene: TRBD2
V gene: TRBV20-1
CDR3 protein: CSALAGETQYF
CDR3 DNA: TGCAGTGCTTTAGCGGGAGAGACCCAGTACTTC

J gene: TRBJ1-1
clone size: -
D gene: -
V gene: TRBV4-2
CDR3 protein: CASSQDSKSEAFF
CDR3 DNA: TGTGCCAGCAGCCAAGATTCTAAGAGTGAAGCTTTCTTT

J gene: TRBJ1-5
clone size: many
D gene: TRBD1
V gene: TRBV28
CDR3 protein: CASNDREPQPQHF
CDR3 DNA: TGTGCCAGCAATGACAGGGAACCTCAGCCCCAGCATTTT

J gene: TRBJ2-7
clone size: -
D gene: -
V gene: TRBV5-1
CDR3 protein: CASSAGDIIISLEEQYF
CDR3 DNA: TGCGCCAGCAGCGCCGGGGACATTATCATATCCTTGGAGGAGCAGTACTTC

J gene: TRBJ2-3
clone size: -
D gene: TRBD2
V gene: TRBV5-1
CDR3 protein: CASSLGGLATDTQYF
CDR3 DNA: TGCGCCAGCAGCTTGGGGGGACTAGCGACAGATACGCAGTATTTT

J gene: TRBJ2-3
clone size: -
D gene: -
V gene: TRBV12-3/TRBV12-4
CDR3 protein: CASSLSDTQYF
CDR3 DNA: TGTGCCAGCAGTTTGAGCGATACGCAGTATTTT

J gene: TRBJ1-1
clone size: -
D gene: -
V gene: TRBV12-3/TRBV12-4
CDR3 protein: CASSSAPGEAFF
CDR3 DNA: TGTGCCAGCAGTTCCGCCCCCGGTGAAGCTTTCTTT

J gene: TRBJ2-7
clone size: -
D gene: TRBD1
V gene: TRBV27
CDR3 protein: CASSLKGTGVYEQYF
CDR3 DNA: TGTGCCAGCAGTTTAAAGGGGACAGGGGTCTACGAGCAGTACTTC

J gene: TRBJ2-5
clone size: -
D gene: TRBD1
V gene: TRBV28
CDR3 protein: CASSPGQNQETQYF
CDR3 DNA: TGTGCCAGCAGCCCGGGACAGAACCAAGAGACCCAGTACTTC

J gene: TRBJ2-3
clone size: -
D gene: -
V gene: TRBV28
CDR3 protein: CASSFLRHSTDTQYF
CDR3 DNA: TGTGCCAGCAGTTTCCTCCGACATAGCACAGATACGCAGTATTTT

J gene: TRBJ1-6
clone size: -
D gene: TRBD1
V gene: TRBV5-1
CDR3 protein: CASSTRDSQNSPLHF
CDR3 DNA: TGCGCCAGCAGTACCCGGGACAGCCAAAATTCACCCCTCCACTTT

J gene: TRBJ1-2
clone size: -
D gene: TRBD1
V gene: TRBV4-3
CDR3 protein: CASSQNLPGQVTDGYTF
CDR3 DNA: TGCGCCAGCAGCCAGAACCTTCCGGGACAGGTAACCGATGGCTACACCTTC

J gene: TRBJ2-7
clone size: -
D gene: -
V gene: TRBV2
CDR3 protein: CASRGETGRSYEQYF
CDR3 DNA: TGTGCCAGCAGGGGAGAGACAGGACGTTCCTACGAGCAGTACTTC

J gene: TRBJ2-1
clone size: -
D gene: -
V gene: TRBV7-2
CDR3 protein: CASSWLGGGLGNEQFF
CDR3 DNA: TGTGCCAGCAGCTGGCTAGGAGGAGGTTTGGGCAATGAGCAGTTCTTC

J gene: TRBJ2-5
clone size: -
D gene: -
V gene: TRBV9
CDR3 protein: CASNRDTQETQYF
CDR3 DNA: TGTGCCAGCAACCGGGACACCCAAGAGACCCAGTACTTC

J gene: TRBJ2-5
clone size: -
D gene: TRBD2
V gene: TRBV7-2
CDR3 protein: CASSFLTGGPETQYF
CDR3 DNA: TGTGCCAGCAGCTTCCTGACGGGGGGGCCGGAGACCCAGTACTTC

J gene: TRBJ1-2
clone size: -
D gene: TRBD1
V gene: TRBV28
CDR3 protein: CASSSVGGDSPYGYTF
CDR3 DNA: TGTGCCAGCAGTTCAGTAGGAGGGGACAGCCCCTATGGCTACACCTTC

J gene: TRBJ2-1
clone size: -
D gene: TRBD1
V gene: TRBV15
CDR3 protein: CATSNLDRGNEQFF
CDR3 DNA: TGTGCCACCAGCAACCTGGACAGGGGCAATGAGCAGTTCTTC

J gene: TRBJ2-3
clone size: -
D gene: -
V gene: TRBV9
CDR3 protein: CASSEGDPRWDTQYF
CDR3 DNA: TGTGCCAGCAGCGAAGGGGATCCGCGTTGGGATACGCAGTATTTT

J gene: TRBJ1-1
clone size: -
D gene: -
V gene: TRBV14
CDR3 protein: CASSQIRDTEAFF
CDR3 DNA: TGTGCCAGCAGCCAAATCAGGGACACTGAAGCTTTCTTT

J gene: TRBJ2-1
clone size: -
D gene: TRBD2
V gene: TRBV5-1
CDR3 protein: CASSDSAGGRRNEQFF
CDR3 DNA: TGCGCCAGCAGCGATTCAGCGGGGGGGCGTCGGAATGAGCAGTTCTTC

J gene: TRBJ1-1
clone size: -
D gene: -
V gene: TRBV6-5
CDR3 protein: CASSPSMNTEAFF
CDR3 DNA: TGTGCCAGCTCACCGTCTATGAACACTGAAGCTTTCTTT

J gene: TRBJ1-5
clone size: -
D gene: -
V gene: TRBV28
CDR3 protein: CASSVPGNQPQHF
CDR3 DNA: TGTGCCAGCAGTGTCCCCGGCAATCAGCCCCAGCATTTT